This T cell receptor (beta chain) comes out of a study of CD8+ T cells in alopecia areata (dated by TCRdb to about 2018). Regarding the complete study: The study used high-throughput TCRbeta sequencing to examine T cell clonal expansion in alopecia areata, in both the C3H/HeJ mouse model and human patients. On the human side, TCRbeta sequencing was run on scalp tissue and on sorted CD4+ and CD8+ peripheral blood T cells from healthy controls and from alopecia areata patients with either patchy or totalis/universalis disease. Clonality in the scalp was compared among normal scalp (n=4), patchy alopecia areata scalp (n=8), and alopecia totalis/universalis scalp (n=8). RNA came from the PAXgene miRNA kit for fixed scalp, the miRNeasy kit for PBMCs, and the RNeasy kit for mouse skin. immunoSEQ multiplex PCR using 35 Vbeta forward primers and 13 Jbeta reverse primers was used to amplify TCRbeta CDR3 regions.

As concerns this clone: What antigen it recognizes has not been identified. The record has no base qualities; no much larger clone is one base away.

The protocol used for the library was the immunoSEQ multiplex PCR assay. To provide template for TCR sequencing, every sample had RNA extracted and reverse transcribed into cDNA. SuperScript III was used for first-strand cDNA synthesis, primed with a 2:1 mix of oligo-dT and random hexamers. A synthetic immune receptor repertoire was used to measure amplification bias, and any remaining bias was corrected computationally. Per the authors' processing: After raw reads were preprocessed to remove errors, the CDR3 was defined following IMGT conventions as running from the conserved cysteine to phenylalanine. Clonality was calculated as 1 minus Shannon entropy normalized by log2 of the number of productive unique TCRs. CD4 or CD8 identity of scalp clones was inferred by cross-referencing scalp TCRbeta sequences with sorted blood CD4 and CD8 repertoires. TCRdb's version of the immuneACCESS table is confined to in-frame rearrangements and falls short of the full clone set. An unresolved V gene accounts for under half of the shortfall where checked; the remainder is of unknown origin. D and trimming come from the DNA, and the V and J calls and clone size come from that table. The sample contains approximately 98,000 clones, approximately 61% of them found a single time. The ten biggest clones cover about 23% of the sample.

Including cysteine and phenylalanine, the CDR3 has 15 amino acids. Of the read, only the CDR3 DNA is kept; its 45 bases are in frame from base 1. V loses 5 bases at its end and J loses 4 bases; junction bases beyond the gene matches: 11. Reading the germline V gene gives CDR1 SGHVS and CDR2 FNYEAQ. The research as a whole found: Shared TCR sequences between patients were less evident than in mice, which may be partly attributable to HLA diversity in the patient population. Resident alphabeta T cells in normal human skin are also sequenced, complicating scalp TCR repertoire analysis, unlike mouse skin dominated by gammadelta T cells. Compared with normal scalp, lesional scalp, particularly in alopecia totalis/universalis, had higher clonality and more expanded CD8+ clones, which suggests antigenic drive.

Lesional scalp punch biopsies and peripheral blood were obtained from alopecia areata patients. PBMCs were isolated by density centrifugation and stained for CD3, CD4 and CD8, after which CD4+ and CD8+ T cells were sorted on a FACSAria. The untreated alopecia areata patients were recruited through a multicenter biomarker study. In four or five patients from the biomarker study, the blood CD8+ T cells went through an additional sort into NKG2D-low and NKG2D-high fractions. The sequencing input was NKG2D-low CD8+ T cells sorted from blood. Reading the label with the study, this specimen's cell subset or site is: sorted CD8+ NKG2D-low blood T cells. The sequence was obtained from a human donor with alopecia areata. Recombination connected TRBV7-6 to TRBJ2-7, with 7 junctional bases fitting TRBD2. The CDR3 is CASSPTAGVSYEQYF. DNA sequence: TGTGCCAGCAGCCCCACGGCGGGAGTGTCTTACGAGCAGTACTTC.